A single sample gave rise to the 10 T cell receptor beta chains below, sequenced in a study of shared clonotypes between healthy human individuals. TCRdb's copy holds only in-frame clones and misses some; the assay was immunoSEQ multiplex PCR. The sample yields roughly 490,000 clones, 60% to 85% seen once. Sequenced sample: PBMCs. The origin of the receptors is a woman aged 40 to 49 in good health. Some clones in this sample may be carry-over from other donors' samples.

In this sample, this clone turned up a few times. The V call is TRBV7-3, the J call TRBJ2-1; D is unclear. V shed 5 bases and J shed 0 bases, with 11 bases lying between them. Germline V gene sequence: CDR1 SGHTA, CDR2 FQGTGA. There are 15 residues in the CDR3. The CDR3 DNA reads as TGTGCCAGCAGCCCAGCCTCAAGCTCCTACAATGAGCAGTTCTTC. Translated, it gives CASSPASSSYNEQFF. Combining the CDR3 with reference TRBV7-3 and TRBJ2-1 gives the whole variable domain GAGVSQTPSNKVTEKGKYVELRCDPISGHTALYWYRQSLGQGPEFLIYFQGTGAADDSGLPNDRFFAVRPEGSVSTLKIQRTERGDSAVYLCASSPASSSYNEQFFGPGTRLTVL.

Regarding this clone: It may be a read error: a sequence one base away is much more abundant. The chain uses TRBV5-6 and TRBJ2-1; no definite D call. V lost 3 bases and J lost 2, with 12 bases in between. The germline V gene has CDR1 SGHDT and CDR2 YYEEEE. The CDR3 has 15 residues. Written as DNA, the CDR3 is TGTGCCAGCAGCTCCCGGCAGAACGCCTACAATGAGCAGTTCTTC. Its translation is CASSSRQNAYNEQFF.

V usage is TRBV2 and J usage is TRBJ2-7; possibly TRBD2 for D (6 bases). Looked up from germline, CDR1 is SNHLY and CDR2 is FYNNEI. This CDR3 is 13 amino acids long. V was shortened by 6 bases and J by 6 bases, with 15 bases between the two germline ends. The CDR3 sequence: CASSGTERSEQYF. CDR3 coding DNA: TGTGCCAGCAGCGGGACTGAACGCTCCGAGCAGTACTTC.

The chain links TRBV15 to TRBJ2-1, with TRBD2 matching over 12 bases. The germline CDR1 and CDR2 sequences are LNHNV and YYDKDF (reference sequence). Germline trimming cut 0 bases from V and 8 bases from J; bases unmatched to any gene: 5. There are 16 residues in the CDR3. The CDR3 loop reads CATSRDRLAGGHEQFF. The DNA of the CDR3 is TGTGCCACCAGCAGAGATCGCCTAGCGGGAGGGCATGAGCAGTTCTTC.

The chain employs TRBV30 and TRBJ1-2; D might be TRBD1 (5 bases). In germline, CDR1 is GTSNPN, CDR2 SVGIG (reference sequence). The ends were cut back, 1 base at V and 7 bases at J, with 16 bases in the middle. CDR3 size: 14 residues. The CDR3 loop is CAWSASGPHSGYTF. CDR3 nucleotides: TGTGCCTGGAGTGCATCAGGGCCCCATAGTGGCTACACCTTC. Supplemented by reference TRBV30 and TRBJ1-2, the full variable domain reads SQTIHQWPATLVQPVGSPLSLECTVEGTSNPNLYWYRQAAGRGLQLLFYSVGIGQISSEVPQNLSASRPQDRQFILSSKKLLLSDSGFYLCAWSASGPHSGYTFGSGTRLTVV.

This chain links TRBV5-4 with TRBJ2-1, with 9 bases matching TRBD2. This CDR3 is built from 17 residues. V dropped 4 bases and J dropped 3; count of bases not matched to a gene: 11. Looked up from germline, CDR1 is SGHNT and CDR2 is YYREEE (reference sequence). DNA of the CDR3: TGTGCCAGCAGCCCGGACCGGGGAGCGGGAGGCTACAATGAGCAGTTCTTC. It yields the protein CASSPDRGAGGYNEQFF.

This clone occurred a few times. CDR3 DNA: TGTGCCAGCAGCTTCGGACAGGGGAATGGCTACACCTTC. Residues: CASSFGQGNGYTF. V gene TRBV11-2 combines with J gene TRBJ1-2; 9 bases line up with TRBD1. From germline, CDR1 is SGHAT and CDR2 FQNNGV. Trimming cost V 3 bases and J 6 bases; bases outside gene matches: 2. CDR3 length: 13 amino acids.

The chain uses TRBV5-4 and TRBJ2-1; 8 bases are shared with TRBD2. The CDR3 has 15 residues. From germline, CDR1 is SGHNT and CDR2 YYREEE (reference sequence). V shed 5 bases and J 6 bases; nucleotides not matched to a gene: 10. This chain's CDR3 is CASRAPGTRGNEQFF. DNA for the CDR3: TGTGCCAGCAGGGCCCCCGGGACTAGAGGCAATGAGCAGTTCTTC.

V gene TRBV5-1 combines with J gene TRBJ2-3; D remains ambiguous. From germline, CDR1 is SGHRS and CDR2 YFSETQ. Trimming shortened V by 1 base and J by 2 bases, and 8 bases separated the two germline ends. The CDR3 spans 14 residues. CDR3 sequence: CASSLINPTDTQYF. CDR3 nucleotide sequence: TGCGCCAGCAGCTTGATAAATCCCACAGATACGCAGTATTTT.

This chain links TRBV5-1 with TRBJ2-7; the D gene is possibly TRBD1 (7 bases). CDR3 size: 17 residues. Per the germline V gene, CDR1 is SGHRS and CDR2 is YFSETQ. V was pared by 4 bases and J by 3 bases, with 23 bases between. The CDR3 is CASSDSVGGQIFYEQYF. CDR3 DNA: TGCGCCAGCAGCGACTCGGTCGGGGGACAGATCTTCTACGAGCAGTACTTC.